This TCR beta chain was recorded in a study of early T cells in non-severe SARS-CoV-2 infection. Study in general: Unsorted whole blood bulk RNA was sequenced, with unpaired chains.

Each single cDNA molecule received a unique molecular identifier. Using its own MiXCR run on the 5' RACE reads, TCRdb lists one record per CDR3 protein. The repertoire holds 25,000 or so distinct CDR3 sequences, with about 3% as singletons. Trimming removed 7 bases at V and 4 bases at J, with 13 bases between. The CDR3 covers 14 residues. Per the germline V gene, CDR1 is SNHLY and CDR2 is FYNNEI. General study results and limits: CD4 and private specificities were missed by VDJdb matching, which favored anti-spike CD8 responses.

A remark on this clonotype: As yet, its antigen is unknown.

This receptor was identified in an adult who was a healthcare worker with PCR-confirmed SARS-CoV-2 infection or an uninfected control (not recorded which). V is TRBV2 and J is TRBJ2-2; tentatively, D is TRBD2 (6 bases). The sequencing input was whole blood. The CDR3 region has the DNA TGTGCCAGCACGAGGCAGGGAGGCACCGGGGAGCTGTTTTTT. Protein: CASTRQGGTGELFF. Supplemented by reference TRBV2 and TRBJ2-2, the full variable domain reads EPEVTQTPSHQVTQMGQEVILRCVPISNHLYFYWYRQILGQKVEFLVSFYNNEISEKSEIFDDQFSVERPDGSNFTLKIRSTKLEDSAMYFCASTRQGGTGELFFGEGSRLTVL.